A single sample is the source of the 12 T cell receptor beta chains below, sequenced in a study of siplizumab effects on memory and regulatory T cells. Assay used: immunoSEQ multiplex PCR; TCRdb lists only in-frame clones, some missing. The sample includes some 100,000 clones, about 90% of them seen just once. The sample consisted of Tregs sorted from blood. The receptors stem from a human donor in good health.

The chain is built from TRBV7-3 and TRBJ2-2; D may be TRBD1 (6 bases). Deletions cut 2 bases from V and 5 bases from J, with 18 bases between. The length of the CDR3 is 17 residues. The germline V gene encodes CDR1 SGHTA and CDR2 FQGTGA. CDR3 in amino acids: CASSLDGAGAITGELFF. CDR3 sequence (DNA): TGTGCCAGCAGCTTAGACGGGGCAGGGGCTATAACCGGGGAGCTGTTTTTT.

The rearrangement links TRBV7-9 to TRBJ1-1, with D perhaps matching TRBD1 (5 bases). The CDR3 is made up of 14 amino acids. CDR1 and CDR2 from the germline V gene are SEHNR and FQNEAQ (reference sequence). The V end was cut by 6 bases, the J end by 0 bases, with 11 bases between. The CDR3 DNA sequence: TGTGCCAGCAGTGGGGGAAGTCTGAACACTGAAGCTTTCTTT. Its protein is CASSGGSLNTEAFF.

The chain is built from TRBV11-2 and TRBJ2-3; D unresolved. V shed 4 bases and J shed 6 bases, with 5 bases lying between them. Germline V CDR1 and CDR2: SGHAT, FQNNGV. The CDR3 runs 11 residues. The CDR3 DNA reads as TGTGCCAGCAGCTCCCCGGATACGCAGTATTTT. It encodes CASSSPDTQYF.

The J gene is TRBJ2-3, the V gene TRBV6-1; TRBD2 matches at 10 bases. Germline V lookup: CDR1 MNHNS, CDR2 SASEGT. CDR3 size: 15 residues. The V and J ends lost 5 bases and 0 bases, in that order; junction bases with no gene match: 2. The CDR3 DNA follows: TGTGCCAGCAGTTTAGCGGGAGGAAGCACAGATACGCAGTATTTT. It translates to CASSLAGGSTDTQYF.

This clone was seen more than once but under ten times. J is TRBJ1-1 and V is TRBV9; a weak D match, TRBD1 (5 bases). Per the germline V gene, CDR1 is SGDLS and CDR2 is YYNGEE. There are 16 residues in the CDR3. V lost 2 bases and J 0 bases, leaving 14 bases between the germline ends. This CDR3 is CASSVGPKLMNTEAFF. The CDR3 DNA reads TGTGCCAGCAGCGTGGGACCGAAATTAATGAACACTGAAGCTTTCTTT.

DNA of the CDR3: TGTGCCAGCAGCCCATCGCGCAGACACTATGGCTACACCTTC. Amino acid sequence: CASSPSRRHYGYTF. The chain employs TRBV6-1 and TRBJ1-2; unclear D gene. The CDR3 contains 14 residues. Deletions cut 6 bases from V and 3 bases from J, with 14 bases between. The germline CDR1 and CDR2 sequences are MNHNS and SASEGT.

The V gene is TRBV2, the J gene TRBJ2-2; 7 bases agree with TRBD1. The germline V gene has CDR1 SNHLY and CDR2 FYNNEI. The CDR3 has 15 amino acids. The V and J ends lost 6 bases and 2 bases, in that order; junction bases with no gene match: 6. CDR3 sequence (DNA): TGTGCCAGCAGGCCACAGGGGTCCAACACCGGGGAGCTGTTTTTT. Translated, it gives CASRPQGSNTGELFF.

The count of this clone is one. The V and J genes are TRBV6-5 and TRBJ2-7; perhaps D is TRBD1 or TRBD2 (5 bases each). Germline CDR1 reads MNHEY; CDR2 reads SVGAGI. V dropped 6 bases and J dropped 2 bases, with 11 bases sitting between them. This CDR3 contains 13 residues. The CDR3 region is CASSPGPTYEQYF. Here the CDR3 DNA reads TGTGCCAGCAGCCCGGGACCTACCTACGAGCAGTACTTC.

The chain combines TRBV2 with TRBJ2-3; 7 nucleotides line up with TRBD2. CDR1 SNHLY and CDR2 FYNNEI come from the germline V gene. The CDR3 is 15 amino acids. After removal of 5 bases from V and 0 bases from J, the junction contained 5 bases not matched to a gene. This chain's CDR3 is CASSISGTSTDTQYF. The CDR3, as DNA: TGTGCCAGCAGTATCAGCGGGACTAGCACAGATACGCAGTATTTT.

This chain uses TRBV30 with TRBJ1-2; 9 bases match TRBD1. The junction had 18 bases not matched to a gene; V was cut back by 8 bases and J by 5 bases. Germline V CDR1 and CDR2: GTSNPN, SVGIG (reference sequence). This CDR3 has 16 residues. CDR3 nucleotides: TGTGCCGGGGGGACAGGGCGGCTCTCAGTGGAATATGGCTACACCTTC. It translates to CAGGTGRLSVEYGYTF.

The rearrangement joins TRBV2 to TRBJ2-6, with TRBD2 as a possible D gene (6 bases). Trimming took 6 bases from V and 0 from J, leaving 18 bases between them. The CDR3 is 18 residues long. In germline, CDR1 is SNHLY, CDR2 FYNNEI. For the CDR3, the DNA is TGTGCCAGCAGCCAACTTTCGGGGCGGGGCTCTGGGGCCAACGTCCTGACTTTC. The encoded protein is CASSQLSGRGSGANVLTF.

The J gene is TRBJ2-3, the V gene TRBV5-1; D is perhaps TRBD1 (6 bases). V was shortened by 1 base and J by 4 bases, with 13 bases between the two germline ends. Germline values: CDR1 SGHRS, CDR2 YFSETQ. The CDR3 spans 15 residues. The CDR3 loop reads CASSLISGVADTQYF. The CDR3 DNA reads TGCGCCAGCAGCTTGATTTCAGGGGTTGCAGATACGCAGTATTTT.